The 29 T cell receptor beta chains in this list originate from one sample, sequenced in a study of immune heterogeneity within non-small cell lung tumors. Genomic DNA extracted from bulk tumor tissue served as template. A total of roughly 620 ng was used per sample. Several biopsies per primary tumor were taken during surgery, spaced as far apart as possible. Curative surgery was undertaken by patients, who had untreated, newly diagnosed non-small cell lung cancer. CDR3 of TCR beta was amplified by multiplex PCR that used 32 V and 13 J primers. Via MiXCR, TCRdb re-called the multiplex PCR reads, giving one row per CDR3 protein. In the table there are around 23,000 distinct CDR3 sequences, about 26% of which are singletons. The sequencing input was lung tumor tissue. These receptors were obtained from a man between 35 and 55 years old with non-small cell lung cancer.

As concerns this clonotype: A read error may explain this, as a much larger clone is one base away. The V and J genes are TRBV7-2 and TRBJ2-5; D not resolved. The CDR3 loop spans 14 amino acids. Germline-derived CDR1 and CDR2 are SGHTA and FQGNSA. Here the CDR3 reads CASSFSPNQENQYF. The CDR3 nucleotides are TGTGCCAGCAGCTTCTCCCCTAACCAAGAGAACCAGTACTTC.

There are many counts of this clonotype. The chain links TRBV20-1 to TRBJ1-2, with D hard to call. Germline V gives CDR1 DFQATT, CDR2 SNEGSKA (reference sequence). V was trimmed by 0 bases and J by 4 bases, leaving 9 bases between them. The CDR3 is made up of 13 amino acids. The CDR3, as DNA: TGCAGTGCTAGAGAAAATGTAGTCTATGGCTACACCTTC. It translates to CSARENVVYGYTF.

The chain has TRBV30 and TRBJ1-3; 9 positions agree with TRBD1. The germline V gene has CDR1 GTSNPN and CDR2 SVGIG (reference sequence). CDR3 length: 18 amino acids. The CDR3 bases are TGTTCCTTCTCCCCCGGGACAGGGAATACGGCTCTCGGAAACACCATATATTTT. As protein: CSFSPGTGNTALGNTIYF. Full variable domain (remainder filled in from reference TRBV30 and TRBJ1-3): SQTIHQWPATLVQPVGSPLSLECTVEGTSNPNLYWYRQAAGRGLQLLFYSVGIGQISSEVPQNLSASRPQDRQFILSSKKLLLSDSGFYLCSFSPGTGNTALGNTIYFGEGSWLTVV.

The gene calls are TRBV27 and TRBJ1-1, with TRBD1 as a possible D gene (6 bases). The CDR3 is 13 residues long. V gave up 5 bases and J gave up 2 bases, with 9 bases separating them. Germline CDR1 is MNHEY and CDR2 is SMNVEV (reference sequence). The CDR3 here is CASSRQENTEAFF. CDR3 bases: TGTGCCAGCAGTCGACAGGAAAACACTGAAGCTTTCTTT.

This clonotype was observed a handful of times. The V and J genes are TRBV18 and TRBJ2-2; no firm D call. Germline CDR1 KGHSH, CDR2 LQKENI. CDR3 length equals 13 residues. The V gene lost 2 bases and the J gene lost 9 bases, with 10 bases spanning the gap. CDR3 nucleotides: TGTGCCAGCTCACCAACGATCTCCCGGGAGCTGTTTTTT. Its protein is CASSPTISRELFF.

The sample holds one count of this clonotype. One base away lies a much larger clone, so this may be a sequencing read error. J is TRBJ2-2 and V is TRBV12-3 or TRBV12-4; the D gene is possibly TRBD2 (6 bases). The CDR3 consists of 14 residues. The CDR3 protein is CASSQGGGTRELFF. The CDR3 DNA follows: TGTGCCAGCAGCCAGGGAGGAGGCACCAGGGAGCTGTTTTTT.

Comment on this clonotype: The junction shows a germline mismatch at one end, possibly a read error. The chain is built from TRBV5-4 and TRBJ2-3; TRBD2 matches 11 bases. This CDR3 has 18 residues. The germline V gene has CDR1 SGHNT and CDR2 YYREEE (reference sequence). This chain's CDR3 is CAISSSITSGSGADTQYF. CDR3 coding DNA: TGTGCCATCAGCTCCTCTATAACTAGCGGGAGCGGGGCAGATACGCAGTATTTT.

On this clonotype: A read error may explain this, as a much larger clone is one base away. V is TRBV11-3 and J is TRBJ2-7; D is perhaps TRBD1 or TRBD2 (5 bases each). Germline V gene data show CDR1 as SGHNT and CDR2 as YENEEA. V lost 5 bases, J lost 8 bases, and 19 bases lay in between. The CDR3 runs 14 residues. The CDR3 DNA follows: TGTGCCAGCAGCCCAGATGGGGGTCGACTCCAGCAGTACTTC. Encoded protein: CASSPDGGRLQQYF. The whole variable domain, filled in from reference TRBV11-3 and TRBJ2-7, reads EAGVVQSPRYKIIEKKQPVAFWCNPISGHNTLYWYLQNLGQGPELLIRYENEEAVDDSQLPKDRFSAERLKGVDSTLKIQPAELGDSAVYLCASSPDGGRLQQYFGPGTRLTVT.

This clonotype was counted at least ten times. The genes are TRBV20-1 and TRBJ2-3; 9 bases line up with TRBD2. CDR1 and CDR2 from the germline V gene are DFQATT and SNEGSKA (reference sequence). V dropped 3 bases and J dropped 2; count of bases not matched to a gene: 6. CDR3 size: 15 residues. The CDR3 region is CSARGASGNTDTQYF. For the CDR3, the DNA is TGCAGTGCTAGGGGGGCTAGCGGGAACACAGATACGCAGTATTTT.

In its sample, this clonotype was seen a few times. This rearrangement joins TRBV6-2 or TRBV6-3 to TRBJ2-5; 9 bases fit TRBD1. This CDR3 region has 14 residues. Trimming cost V 6 bases and J 4 bases; bases outside gene matches: 6. From germline, CDR1 is MNHEY and CDR2 SVGEGT. CDR3 in DNA: TGTGCCAGCAGCCCGGGACAGGGAGTAGAGACCCAGTACTTC. Translation gives CASSPGQGVETQYF.

Note on this clonotype: Just one base apart from a much larger clone, this may be a read error. The rearrangement joins TRBV11-3 to TRBJ2-7, with TRBD2 matching over 9 bases. Trimming at V came to 6 bases and at J to 7 bases, leaving 13 bases not matched to a gene. Germline V CDR1 and CDR2: SGHNT, YENEEA. The CDR3 covers 15 residues. The CDR3 loop is CASSPKAGGSEEQYF. The CDR3, as DNA: TGTGCCAGCAGTCCGAAGGCGGGAGGGTCAGAAGAGCAGTACTTC.

This clonotype appeared many times. The chain links TRBV27 to TRBJ2-1, with D perhaps matching TRBD1 (5 bases). CDR3 size: 13 residues. V was cut by 2 bases and J by 8 bases, with 10 bases left in between. CDR1 is MNHEY, CDR2 SMNVEV, per germline (reference sequence). Here the CDR3 reads CASSLKRTHEQFF. CDR3 coding DNA: TGTGCCAGCAGTTTAAAACGGACACATGAGCAGTTCTTC.

On this clonotype itself: This may stem from a read error, because a much larger clone lies one nucleotide away. The V gene is TRBV7-9, the J gene TRBJ2-7, with 7 bases aligning to TRBD1. With V trimmed by 6 bases and J by 10 bases, 9 bases remained unmatched. Germline lookup yields CDR1 SEHNR and CDR2 FQNEAQ (reference sequence). The CDR3 totals 12 residues. CDR3 residues: CASRSTGVDQYF. The DNA for the CDR3 is TGTGCCAGCAGGTCCACAGGGGTCGATCAGTACTTC.

This clonotype was counted at least ten times. The rearrangement uses TRBV7-9 and TRBJ1-6, with a weak D call TRBD1 (5 bases). The CDR3 is made up of 14 amino acids. Germline V gene data show CDR1 as SEHNR and CDR2 as FQNEAQ (reference sequence). Trimming cost V 3 bases and J 7 bases, with 10 bases left between them. CDR3 sequence reads: CASSFQGHNSPLHF. The CDR3 nucleotides are TGTGCCAGCAGCTTCCAGGGCCACAATTCACCCCTCCACTTT.

By share, this clonotype ranks as medium-sized. This chain connects TRBV24-1 to TRBJ2-1; the match to TRBD2 covers 10 bases. CDR3 size: 17 residues. The germline CDR1 and CDR2 sequences are KGHDR and SFDVKD. Trimming removed 2 bases from V and 4 bases from J; junction bases left unmatched: 7. The DNA of the CDR3 is TGTGCCACCAGTGATTCTAGCGGGAGTTTGTATTACAATGAGCAGTTCTTC. It codes for CATSDSSGSLYYNEQFF.

Concerning this clonotype: A read error may be the cause here, since a much bigger clone is one base away. The CDR3 nucleotides read TGTGCGGGAAGGCAAACTAATGAAAAACTGTTTTTT. Residues: CAGRQTNEKLFF. The V and J genes are TRBV2 and TRBJ1-4; D gene ambiguous. This CDR3 has 12 amino acids. In germline, CDR1 is SNHLY, CDR2 FYNNEI.

The chain links TRBV7-3 to TRBJ2-1, with 12 bases fitting TRBD2. V lost 5 bases and J lost 6; bases outside the gene matches: 14. Germline V gene sequence: CDR1 SGHTA, CDR2 FQGTGA. This CDR3 has 18 amino acids. The CDR3 is CASSQTATSGRRGNEQFF. As DNA, the CDR3 is TGTGCCAGCAGCCAAACGGCCACTAGCGGGAGGAGGGGCAATGAGCAGTTCTTC.

This clonotype was counted a few times. This rearrangement joins TRBV20-1 to TRBJ2-5, with a tentative D call TRBD2 (6 bases). Trimming shortened V by 5 bases and J by 5 bases, and 15 bases separated the two germline ends. The CDR3 has 13 residues. The germline V gene has CDR1 DFQATT and CDR2 SNEGSKA (reference sequence). The CDR3 coding sequence is TGCAGTGCTGGGCAGGGAGGTTGGGAGACCCAGTACTTC. Its translation: CSAGQGGWETQYF.

DNA for the CDR3: TGTGCCACCAGCAGGTCTCCGGGAGTTGAAGCTTTCTTT. It encodes CATSRSPGVEAFF. The chain joins TRBV15 to TRBJ1-1; D is ambiguous. In germline, CDR1 is LNHNV, CDR2 YYDKDF (reference sequence). Trimming cost V 3 bases and J 7 bases, with 12 bases left between them. The CDR3 runs to 13 residues.

This clonotype was picked up many times. This chain joins TRBV6-1 and TRBJ2-1; D tentatively fits TRBD1 or TRBD2 (5 bases each). The CDR3 sequence is 13 residues long. The V end was cut by 9 bases, the J end by 6 bases, with 15 bases between. Germline lookup yields CDR1 MNHNS and CDR2 SASEGT. The CDR3 reads CASTSLGVNEQFF. The CDR3 bases are TGTGCCAGTACCTCGCTGGGGGTCAATGAGCAGTTCTTC.

Note on this clonotype: Since a much larger clone is just one base distant, this may be a read error. The V call is TRBV6-5, the J call TRBJ2-2; a weak D match, TRBD2 (6 bases). The V gene's germline CDR1 is MNHEY and CDR2 SVGAGI. This CDR3 spans 17 amino acids. Deletions cut 2 bases from V and 0 bases from J, with 13 bases between. CDR3 in amino acids: CASSYGTGVANTGELFF. The CDR3 DNA is TGTGCCAGCAGTTACGGGACGGGGGTGGCGAACACCGGGGAGCTGTTTTTT.

Notes on this clonotype: A junction boundary mismatches the germline segment, possibly from a read error. The chain has TRBV6-1 and TRBJ2-3, with a possible D match to TRBD1 (6 bases). Germline lookup yields CDR1 MNHNS and CDR2 SASEGT. The CDR3 is 16 amino acids. The CDR3 region has the DNA TGTGCCAGCAGTCACACGGGGACAATAATCACAGATACGCAATATTTT. This translates into CASSHTGTIITDTQYF.

This clonotype has at least ten counts. This chain uses TRBV20-1 with TRBJ2-7; D is perhaps TRBD2 (5 bases). The CDR3 runs to 13 residues. Looked up from germline, CDR1 is DFQATT and CDR2 is SNEGSKA (reference sequence). V was cut by 1 base and J by 3 bases, with 10 bases left in between. The CDR3 DNA reads as TGCAGTGCTAGAGGTTTCGCGGGCTACGAGCAGTACTTC. This encodes CSARGFAGYEQYF.

This clonotype was recorded only once. One base away lies a much larger clone, so this may be a sequencing read error. J is TRBJ1-4 and V is TRBV9, with D hard to call. CDR3 length equals 15 residues. V was shortened by 8 bases and J by 0 bases, with 14 bases between the two germline ends. Germline V gene sequence: CDR1 SGDLS, CDR2 YYNGEE. The chain's CDR3 is CARSSGIATNEKLFF. The CDR3 DNA follows: TGTGCCAGAAGCTCCGGCATCGCAACTAATGAAAAACTGTTTTTT.

This clonotype appeared a few times. The CDR3 sequence: CASSLTGGRGNEQYF. The CDR3 DNA follows: TGCGCCAGCAGCTTGACCGGAGGGCGCGGCAACGAGCAGTACTTC. The chain combines TRBV5-1 with TRBJ2-7; tentative D call: TRBD2 (6 bases). This CDR3 has 15 amino acids. Trimming cost V 1 base and J 5 bases, with 16 bases left between them. CDR1 and CDR2 from the germline V gene are SGHRS and YFSETQ.

V is TRBV7-9 and J is TRBJ2-2; 7 nucleotides align to TRBD1. After removal of 5 bases from V and 5 bases from J, the junction contained 8 bases not matched to a gene. Germline V CDR1 and CDR2: SEHNR, FQNEAQ (reference sequence). This CDR3 is 15 amino acids long. CDR3 bases: TGTGCCAGCAGCCCAATGACAGGGTGGACCGGGGAGCTGTTTTTT. Encoded protein: CASSPMTGWTGELFF.

This clonotype was found many times. The DNA of the CDR3 is TGCGCCAGCAGCTTGATCCGGAGCGGGCCAAAGGGGGAGCAGTACTTC. Protein sequence: CASSLIRSGPKGEQYF. The chain joins TRBV5-1 to TRBJ2-7; D is perhaps TRBD2 (6 bases). Looked up from germline, CDR1 is SGHRS and CDR2 is YFSETQ. V lost 1 base and J lost 7, with 21 bases in between. The CDR3 extends over 16 amino acids.

There are many counts of this clonotype. The rearrangement links TRBV12-3 or TRBV12-4 to TRBJ1-4; D gene unclear. The CDR3 has 13 residues. V was cut by 8 bases and J by 5 bases, with 12 bases left in between. The CDR3 loop reads CASSRGINEKLFF. The DNA for the CDR3 is TGTGCCAGCTCTCGGGGTATCAATGAAAAACTGTTTTTT.

As to this clonotype: A much larger clonotype is one base distant, so this may be a read error. The V call is TRBV6-1, the J call TRBJ1-6, with D possibly TRBD1 on 5 matching bases. CDR3 length equals 15 residues. Germline V gene lookup returns CDR1 MNHNS and CDR2 SASEGT. The V end was cut by 6 bases, the J end by 12 bases, with 21 bases between. The CDR3 here is CASSLKRLPRGPLHF. In nucleotides, the CDR3 is TGTGCCAGCAGCCTAAAGCGACTCCCGAGGGGACCCCTCCACTTT.